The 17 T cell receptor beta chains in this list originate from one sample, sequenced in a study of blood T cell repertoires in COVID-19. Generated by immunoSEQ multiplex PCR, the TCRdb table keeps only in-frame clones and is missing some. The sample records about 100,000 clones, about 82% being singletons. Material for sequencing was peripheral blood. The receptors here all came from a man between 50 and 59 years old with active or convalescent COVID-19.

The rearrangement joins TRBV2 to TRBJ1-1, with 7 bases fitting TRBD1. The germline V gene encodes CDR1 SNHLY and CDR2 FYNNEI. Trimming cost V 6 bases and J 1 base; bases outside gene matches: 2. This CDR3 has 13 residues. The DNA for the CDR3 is TGTGCCAGCAGCCGACAGGGGAACACTGAAGCTTTCTTT. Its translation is CASSRQGNTEAFF.

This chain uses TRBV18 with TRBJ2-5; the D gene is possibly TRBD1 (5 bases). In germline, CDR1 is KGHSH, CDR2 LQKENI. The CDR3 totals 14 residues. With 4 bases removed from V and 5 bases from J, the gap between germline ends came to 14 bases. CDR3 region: CASSLRREGETQYF. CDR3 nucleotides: TGTGCCAGCTCACTACGCAGGGAAGGGGAGACCCAGTACTTC.

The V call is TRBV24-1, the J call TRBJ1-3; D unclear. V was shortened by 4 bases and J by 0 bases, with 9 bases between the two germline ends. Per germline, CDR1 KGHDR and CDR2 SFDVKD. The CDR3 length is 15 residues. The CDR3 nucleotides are TGTGCCACCAGTGACTCCTCCGGCTCTGGAAACACCATATATTTT. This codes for CATSDSSGSGNTIYF.

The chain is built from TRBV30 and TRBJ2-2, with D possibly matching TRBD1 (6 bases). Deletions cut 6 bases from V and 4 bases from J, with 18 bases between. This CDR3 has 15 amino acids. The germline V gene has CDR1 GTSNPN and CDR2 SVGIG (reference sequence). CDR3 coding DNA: TGTGCCTGTCAACTTGGGGACACCTTCACCGGGGAGCTGTTTTTT. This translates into CACQLGDTFTGELFF. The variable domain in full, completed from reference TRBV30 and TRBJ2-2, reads SQTIHQWPATLVQPVGSPLSLECTVEGTSNPNLYWYRQAAGRGLQLLFYSVGIGQISSEVPQNLSASRPQDRQFILSSKKLLLSDSGFYLCACQLGDTFTGELFFGEGSRLTVL.

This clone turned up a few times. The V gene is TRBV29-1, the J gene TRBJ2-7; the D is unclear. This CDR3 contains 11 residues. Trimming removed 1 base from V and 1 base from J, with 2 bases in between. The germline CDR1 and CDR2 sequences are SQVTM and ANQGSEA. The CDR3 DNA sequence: TGCAGCGTTGAAGCTTCCTACGAGCAGTACTTC. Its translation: CSVEASYEQYF.

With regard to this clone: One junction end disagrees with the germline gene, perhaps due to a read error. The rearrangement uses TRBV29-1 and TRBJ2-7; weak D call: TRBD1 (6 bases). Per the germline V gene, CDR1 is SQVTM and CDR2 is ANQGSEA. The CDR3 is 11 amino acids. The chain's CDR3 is CSAEQGYEQYF. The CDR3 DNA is TGCAGCGCTGAACAGGGCTACGAGCAGTACTTC.

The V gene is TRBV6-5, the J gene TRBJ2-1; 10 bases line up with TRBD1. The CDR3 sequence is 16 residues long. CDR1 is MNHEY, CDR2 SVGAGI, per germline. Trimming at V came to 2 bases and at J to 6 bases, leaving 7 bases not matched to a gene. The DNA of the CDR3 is TGTGCCAGCAGTTACACGGGGGACAGGGGATTCAATGAGCAGTTCTTC. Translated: CASSYTGDRGFNEQFF.

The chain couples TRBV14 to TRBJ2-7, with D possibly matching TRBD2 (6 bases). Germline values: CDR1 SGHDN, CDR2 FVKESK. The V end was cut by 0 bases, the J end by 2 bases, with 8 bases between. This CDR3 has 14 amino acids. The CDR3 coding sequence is TGTGCCAGCAGCCAAGATGGCGGGACCTACGAGCAGTACTTC. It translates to CASSQDGGTYEQYF.

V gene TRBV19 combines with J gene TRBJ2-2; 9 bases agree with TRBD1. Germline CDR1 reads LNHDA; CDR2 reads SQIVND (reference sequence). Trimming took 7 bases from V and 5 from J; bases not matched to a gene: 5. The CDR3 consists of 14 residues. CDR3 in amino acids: CASTGTGPTGELFF. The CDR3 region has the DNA TGTGCCAGTACGGGGACAGGGCCGACCGGGGAGCTGTTTTTT.

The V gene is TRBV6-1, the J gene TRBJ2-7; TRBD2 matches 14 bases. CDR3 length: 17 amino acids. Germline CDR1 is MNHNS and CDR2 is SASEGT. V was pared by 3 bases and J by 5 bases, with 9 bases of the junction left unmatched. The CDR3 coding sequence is TGTGCCAGCAGTGAGATGGGACTAGCGGGAGACCTGGACGAGCAGTACTTC. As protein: CASSEMGLAGDLDEQYF.

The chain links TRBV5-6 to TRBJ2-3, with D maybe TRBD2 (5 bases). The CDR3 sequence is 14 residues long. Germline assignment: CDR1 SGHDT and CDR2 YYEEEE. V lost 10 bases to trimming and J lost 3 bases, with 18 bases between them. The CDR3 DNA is TGTGCCCACGGTCCGGCTAGCCGTACAGATACGCAGTATTTT. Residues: CAHGPASRTDTQYF.

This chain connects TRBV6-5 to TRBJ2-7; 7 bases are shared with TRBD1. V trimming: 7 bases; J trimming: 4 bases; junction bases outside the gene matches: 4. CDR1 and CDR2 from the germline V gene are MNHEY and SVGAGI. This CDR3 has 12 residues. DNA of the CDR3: TGTGCCAGCACCGGCAGGGGGTACGAGCAGTACTTC. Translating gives CASTGRGYEQYF.

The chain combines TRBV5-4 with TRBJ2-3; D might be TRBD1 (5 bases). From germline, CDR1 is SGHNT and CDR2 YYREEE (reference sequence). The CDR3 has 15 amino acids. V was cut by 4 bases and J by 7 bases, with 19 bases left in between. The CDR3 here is CASSTRRGQGNTQYF. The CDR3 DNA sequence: TGTGCCAGCAGCACTCGACGCGGCCAGGGTAATACGCAGTATTTT.

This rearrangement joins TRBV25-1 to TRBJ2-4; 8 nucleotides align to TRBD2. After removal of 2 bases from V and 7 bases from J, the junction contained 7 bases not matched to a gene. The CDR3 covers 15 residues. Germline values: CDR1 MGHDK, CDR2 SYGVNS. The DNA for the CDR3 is TGTGCCAGCAGTGAACCGGGACTAGGAGGGAACATTCAGTACTTC. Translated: CASSEPGLGGNIQYF.

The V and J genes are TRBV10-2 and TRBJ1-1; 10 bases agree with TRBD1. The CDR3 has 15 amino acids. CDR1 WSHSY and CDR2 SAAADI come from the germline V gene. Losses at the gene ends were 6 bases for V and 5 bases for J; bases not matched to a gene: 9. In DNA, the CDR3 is TGCGCCAGCAGCGACGACAGGGGGCGAGGGACTGAAGCTTTCTTT. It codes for CASSDDRGRGTEAFF.

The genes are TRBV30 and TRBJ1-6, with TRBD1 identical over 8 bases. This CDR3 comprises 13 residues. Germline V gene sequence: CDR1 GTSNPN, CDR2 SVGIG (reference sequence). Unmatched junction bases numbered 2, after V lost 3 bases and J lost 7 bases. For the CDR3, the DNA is TGTGCCTGGAGCGGACAGGGAAATTCACCCCTCCACTTT. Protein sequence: CAWSGQGNSPLHF.

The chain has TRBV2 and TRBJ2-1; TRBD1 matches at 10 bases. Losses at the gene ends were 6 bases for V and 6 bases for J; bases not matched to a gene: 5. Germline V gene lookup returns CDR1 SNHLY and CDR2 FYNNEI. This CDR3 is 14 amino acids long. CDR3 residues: CASRWTGGSNEQFF. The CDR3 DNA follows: TGTGCCAGCAGGTGGACAGGGGGGAGCAATGAGCAGTTCTTC.